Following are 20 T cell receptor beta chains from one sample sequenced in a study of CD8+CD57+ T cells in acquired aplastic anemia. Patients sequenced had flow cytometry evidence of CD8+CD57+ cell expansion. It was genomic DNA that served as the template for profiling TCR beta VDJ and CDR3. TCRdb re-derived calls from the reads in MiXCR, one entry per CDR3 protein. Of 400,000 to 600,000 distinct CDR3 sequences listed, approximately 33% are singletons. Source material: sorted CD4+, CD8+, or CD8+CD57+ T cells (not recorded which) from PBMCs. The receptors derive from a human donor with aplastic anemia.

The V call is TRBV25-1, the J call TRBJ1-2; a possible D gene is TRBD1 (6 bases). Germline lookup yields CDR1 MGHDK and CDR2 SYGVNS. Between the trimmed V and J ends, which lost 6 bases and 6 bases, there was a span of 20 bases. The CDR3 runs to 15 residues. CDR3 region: CASSRQVRELHGYTF. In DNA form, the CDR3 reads TGTGCCAGCAGCAGACAGGTGAGGGAGCTTCATGGCTACACCTTC.

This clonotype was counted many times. The chain's CDR3 is CASSQVLENSPLHF. CDR3 sequence (DNA): TGCGCCAGCAGCCAAGTTCTGGAGAATTCACCCCTCCACTTT. The V call is TRBV4-3, the J call TRBJ1-6; D gene unclear. V lost 1 base to trimming and J lost 7 bases, with 8 bases between them. Germline V gives CDR1 LGHNA, CDR2 YSLEER. The CDR3 extends over 14 amino acids.

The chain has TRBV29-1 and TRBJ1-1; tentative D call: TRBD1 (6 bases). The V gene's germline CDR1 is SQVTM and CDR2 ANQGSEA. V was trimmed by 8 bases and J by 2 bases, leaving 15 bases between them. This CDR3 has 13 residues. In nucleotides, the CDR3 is TGCAGCTCCTGGGGGGGGCTTAACACTGAAGCTTTCTTT. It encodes CSSWGGLNTEAFF.

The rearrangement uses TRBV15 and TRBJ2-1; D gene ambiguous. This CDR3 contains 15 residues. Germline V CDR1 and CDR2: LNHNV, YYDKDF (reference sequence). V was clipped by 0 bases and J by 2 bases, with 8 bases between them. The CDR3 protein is CATSRDLNPYNEQFF. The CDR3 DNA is TGTGCCACCAGCAGAGATCTAAACCCCTACAATGAGCAGTTCTTC.

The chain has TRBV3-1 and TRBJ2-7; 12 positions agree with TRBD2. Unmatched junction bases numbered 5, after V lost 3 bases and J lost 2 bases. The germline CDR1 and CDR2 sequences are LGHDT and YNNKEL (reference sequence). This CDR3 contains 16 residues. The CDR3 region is CASSQAGLAGTYEQYF. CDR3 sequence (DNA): TGTGCCAGCAGCCAGGCCGGACTAGCGGGAACCTACGAGCAGTACTTC.

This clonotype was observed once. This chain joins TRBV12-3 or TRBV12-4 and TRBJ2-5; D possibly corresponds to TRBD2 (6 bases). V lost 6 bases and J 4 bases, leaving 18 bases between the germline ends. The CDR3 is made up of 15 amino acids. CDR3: CASRRGGGGIETQYF. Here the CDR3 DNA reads TGTGCCAGCAGACGCGGTGGTGGGGGGATAGAGACCCAGTACTTC.

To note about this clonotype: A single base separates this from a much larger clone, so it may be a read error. CDR3 loop: CVSSSRDVNEQFF. The DNA of the CDR3 is TGTGTCAGCAGCTCCCGGGACGTCAATGAGCAGTTCTTC. V usage is TRBV7-2 and J usage is TRBJ2-7; the D gene could be TRBD1 or TRBD2 (5 bases each). The J call may be faulty, since TRBJ2-1 better matches the DNA end. This CDR3 is built from 13 residues. The V gene's germline CDR1 is SGHTA and CDR2 FQGNSA.

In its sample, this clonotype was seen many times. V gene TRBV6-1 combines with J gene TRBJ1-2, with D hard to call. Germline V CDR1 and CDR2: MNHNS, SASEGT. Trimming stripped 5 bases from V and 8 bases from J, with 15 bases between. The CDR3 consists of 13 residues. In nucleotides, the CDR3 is TGTGCCAGCAGTCTTAGGCAGGCATTAGGCTACACCTTC. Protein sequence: CASSLRQALGYTF.

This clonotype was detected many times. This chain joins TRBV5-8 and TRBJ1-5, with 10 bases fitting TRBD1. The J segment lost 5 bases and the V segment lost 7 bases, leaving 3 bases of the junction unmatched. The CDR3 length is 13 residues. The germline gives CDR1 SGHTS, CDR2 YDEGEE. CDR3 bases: TGTGCCAGCGGAGGGACAGGGGATCAGCCCCAGCATTTT. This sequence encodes CASGGTGDQPQHF.

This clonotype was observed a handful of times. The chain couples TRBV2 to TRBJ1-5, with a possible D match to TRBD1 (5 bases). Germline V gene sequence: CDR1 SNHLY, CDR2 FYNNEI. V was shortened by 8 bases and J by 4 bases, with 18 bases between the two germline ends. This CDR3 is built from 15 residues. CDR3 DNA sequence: TGTGCCAGCGCCTATGCCCAAGCAGGGAATCAGCCCCAGCATTTT. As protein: CASAYAQAGNQPQHF.

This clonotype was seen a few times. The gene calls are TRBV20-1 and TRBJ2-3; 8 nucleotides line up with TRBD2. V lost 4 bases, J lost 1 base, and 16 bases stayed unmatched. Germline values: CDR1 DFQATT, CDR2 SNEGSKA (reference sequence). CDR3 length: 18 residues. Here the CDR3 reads CSATPPAGSGGRTDTQYF. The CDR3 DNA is TGCAGTGCTACCCCCCCCGCGGGGAGCGGGGGACGCACAGATACGCAGTATTTT.

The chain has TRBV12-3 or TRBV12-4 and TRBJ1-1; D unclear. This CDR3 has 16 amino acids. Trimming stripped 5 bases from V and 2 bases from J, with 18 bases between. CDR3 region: CASSPHVDAINTEAFF. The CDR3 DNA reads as TGTGCCAGCAGTCCCCACGTCGACGCAATAAACACTGAAGCTTTCTTT.

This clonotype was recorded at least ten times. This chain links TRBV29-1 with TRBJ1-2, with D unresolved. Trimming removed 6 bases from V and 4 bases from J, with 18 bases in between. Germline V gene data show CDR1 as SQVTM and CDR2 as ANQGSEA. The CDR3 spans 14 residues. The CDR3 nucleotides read TGCAGCGTGGAGGGCGTGGGCACGGGCTATGGCTACACCTTC. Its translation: CSVEGVGTGYGYTF.

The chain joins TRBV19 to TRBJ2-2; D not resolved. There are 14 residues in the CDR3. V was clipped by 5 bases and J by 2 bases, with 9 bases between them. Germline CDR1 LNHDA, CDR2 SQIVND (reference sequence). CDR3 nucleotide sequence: TGTGCCAGTAGTGTGGCCAGAAACACCGGGGAGCTGTTTTTT. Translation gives CASSVARNTGELFF.

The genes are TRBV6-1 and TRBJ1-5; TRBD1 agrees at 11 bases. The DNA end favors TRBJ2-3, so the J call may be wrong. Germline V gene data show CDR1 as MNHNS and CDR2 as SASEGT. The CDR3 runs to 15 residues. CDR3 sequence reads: CASITGTGGIQPQYF. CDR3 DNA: TGTGCCAGCATCACCGGGACAGGGGGTATCCAGCCCCAGTATTTT.

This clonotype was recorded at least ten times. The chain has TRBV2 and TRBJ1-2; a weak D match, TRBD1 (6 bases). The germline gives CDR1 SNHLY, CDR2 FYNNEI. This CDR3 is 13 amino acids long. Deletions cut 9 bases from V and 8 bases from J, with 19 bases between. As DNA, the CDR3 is TGTGCCAGGACAACAGGGCCTTTGGGCGGCTACACCTTC. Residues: CARTTGPLGGYTF.

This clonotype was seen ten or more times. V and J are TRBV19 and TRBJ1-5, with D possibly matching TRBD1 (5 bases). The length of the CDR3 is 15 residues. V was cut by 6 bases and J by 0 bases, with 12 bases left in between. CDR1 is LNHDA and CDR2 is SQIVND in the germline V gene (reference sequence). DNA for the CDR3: TGTGCCAGTAGATACGGGGACTATAGCAATCAGCCCCAGCATTTT. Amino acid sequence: CASRYGDYSNQPQHF.

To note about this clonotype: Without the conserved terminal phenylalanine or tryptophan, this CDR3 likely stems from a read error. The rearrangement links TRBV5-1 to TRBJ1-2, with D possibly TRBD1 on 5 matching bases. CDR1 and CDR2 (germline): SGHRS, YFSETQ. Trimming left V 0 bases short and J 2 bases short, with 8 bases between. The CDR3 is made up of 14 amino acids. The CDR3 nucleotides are TGCGCCAGCAGCTTGGTGGACATGAACTATGGCTACACCCTC. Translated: CASSLVDMNYGYTL.

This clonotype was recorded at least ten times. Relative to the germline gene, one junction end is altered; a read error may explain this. In DNA form, the CDR3 reads TGTGCTAGCAGCTTAAACCCGGGACAAGAGACCCAGTACTTC. Residues: CASSLNPGQETQYF. The rearrangement links TRBV7-7 to TRBJ2-5; TRBD2 might be the D (5 bases). The CDR3 has 14 residues. Germline assignment: CDR1 SSHAT and CDR2 FNYEAQ (reference sequence).

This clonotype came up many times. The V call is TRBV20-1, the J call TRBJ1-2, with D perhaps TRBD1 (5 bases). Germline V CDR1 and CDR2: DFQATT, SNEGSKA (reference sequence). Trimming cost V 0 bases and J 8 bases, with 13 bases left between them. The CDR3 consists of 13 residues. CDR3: CSARESEGYGYTF. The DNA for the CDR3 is TGCAGTGCTAGAGAATCGGAGGGGTACGGCTACACCTTC.